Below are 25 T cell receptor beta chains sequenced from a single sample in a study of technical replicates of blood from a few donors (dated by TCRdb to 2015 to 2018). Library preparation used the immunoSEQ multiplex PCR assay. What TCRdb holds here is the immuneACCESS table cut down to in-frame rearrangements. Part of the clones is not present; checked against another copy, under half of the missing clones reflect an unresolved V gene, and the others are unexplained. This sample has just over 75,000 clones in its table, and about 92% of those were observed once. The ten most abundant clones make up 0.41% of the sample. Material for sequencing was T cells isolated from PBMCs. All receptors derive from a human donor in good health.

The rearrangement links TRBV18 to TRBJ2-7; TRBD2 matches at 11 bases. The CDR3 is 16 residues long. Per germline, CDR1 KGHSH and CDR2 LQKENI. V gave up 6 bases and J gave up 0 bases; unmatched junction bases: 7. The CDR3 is CASSPGLAGPSYEQYF. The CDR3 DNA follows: TGTGCCAGCTCCCCTGGACTAGCGGGTCCCTCCTACGAGCAGTACTTC.

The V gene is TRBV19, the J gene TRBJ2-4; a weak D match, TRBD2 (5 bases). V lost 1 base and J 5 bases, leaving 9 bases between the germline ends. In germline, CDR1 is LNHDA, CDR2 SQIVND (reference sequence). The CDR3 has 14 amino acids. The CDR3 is CASSIGRFENIQYF. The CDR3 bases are TGTGCCAGTAGTATAGGGAGGTTCGAAAACATTCAGTACTTC.

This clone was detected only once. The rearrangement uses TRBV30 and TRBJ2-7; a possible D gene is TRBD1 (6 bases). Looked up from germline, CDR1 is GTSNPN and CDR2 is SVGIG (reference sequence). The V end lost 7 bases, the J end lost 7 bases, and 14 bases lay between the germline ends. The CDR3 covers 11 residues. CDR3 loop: CASGRQGEQYF. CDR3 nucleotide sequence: TGTGCCTCCGGCCGGCAGGGGGAGCAGTACTTC.

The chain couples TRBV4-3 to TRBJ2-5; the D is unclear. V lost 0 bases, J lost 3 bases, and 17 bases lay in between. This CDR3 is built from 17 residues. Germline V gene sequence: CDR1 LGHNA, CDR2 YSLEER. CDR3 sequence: CASSQEYLATFEETQYF. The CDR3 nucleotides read TGCGCCAGCAGCCAAGAATATTTAGCCACCTTCGAAGAGACCCAGTACTTC.

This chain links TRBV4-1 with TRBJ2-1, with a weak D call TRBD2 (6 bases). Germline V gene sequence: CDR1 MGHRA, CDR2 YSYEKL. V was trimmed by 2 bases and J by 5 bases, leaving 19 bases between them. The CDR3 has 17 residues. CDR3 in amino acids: CASSQKMRVAEHNEQFF. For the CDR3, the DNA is TGCGCCAGCAGCCAAAAAATGCGGGTAGCGGAGCACAATGAGCAGTTCTTC.

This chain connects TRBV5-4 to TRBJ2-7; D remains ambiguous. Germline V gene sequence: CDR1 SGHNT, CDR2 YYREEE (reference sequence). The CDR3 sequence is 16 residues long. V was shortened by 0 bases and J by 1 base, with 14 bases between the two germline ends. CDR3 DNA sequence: TGTGCCAGCAGCTTGGATCCAGAGGCGGAGTCCTACGAGCAGTACTTC. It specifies CASSLDPEAESYEQYF.

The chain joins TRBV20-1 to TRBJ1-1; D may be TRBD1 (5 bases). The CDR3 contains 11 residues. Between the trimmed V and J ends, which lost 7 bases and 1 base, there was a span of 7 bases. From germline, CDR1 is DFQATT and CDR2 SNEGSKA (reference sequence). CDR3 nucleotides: TGCAGTGGCAGGGCGAACACTGAAGCTTTCTTT. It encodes CSGRANTEAFF.

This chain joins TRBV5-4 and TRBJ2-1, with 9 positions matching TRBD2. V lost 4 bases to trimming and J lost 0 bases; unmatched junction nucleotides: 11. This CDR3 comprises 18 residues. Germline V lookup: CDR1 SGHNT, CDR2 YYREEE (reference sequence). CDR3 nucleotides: TGTGCCAGCAGCCCCGGACTAGCGACTCTCAGCTCCTACAATGAGCAGTTCTTC. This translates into CASSPGLATLSSYNEQFF.

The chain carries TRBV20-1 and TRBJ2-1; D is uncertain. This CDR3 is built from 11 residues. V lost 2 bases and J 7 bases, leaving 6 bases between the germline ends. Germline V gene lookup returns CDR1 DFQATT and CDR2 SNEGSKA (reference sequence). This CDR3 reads CSARPMNEQFF. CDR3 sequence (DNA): TGCAGTGCTAGACCCATGAATGAGCAGTTCTTC.

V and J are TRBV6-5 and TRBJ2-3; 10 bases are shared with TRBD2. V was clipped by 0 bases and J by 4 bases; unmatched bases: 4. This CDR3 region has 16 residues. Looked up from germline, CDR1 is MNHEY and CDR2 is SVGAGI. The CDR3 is CASSYSSSGSSDTQYF. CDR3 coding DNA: TGTGCCAGCAGTTACTCTTCTAGCGGGAGCTCAGATACGCAGTATTTT.

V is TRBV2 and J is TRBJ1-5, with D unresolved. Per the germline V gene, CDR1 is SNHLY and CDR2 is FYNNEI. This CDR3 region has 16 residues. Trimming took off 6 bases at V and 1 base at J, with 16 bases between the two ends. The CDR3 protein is CASRSYGGLSNQPQHF. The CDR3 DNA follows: TGTGCCAGCAGATCTTATGGAGGCCTCAGCAATCAGCCCCAGCATTTT.

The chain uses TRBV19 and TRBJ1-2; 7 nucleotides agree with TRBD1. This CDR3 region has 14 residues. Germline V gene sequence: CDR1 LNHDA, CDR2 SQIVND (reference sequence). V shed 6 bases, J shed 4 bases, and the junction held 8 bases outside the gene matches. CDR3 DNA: TGTGCCAGTAGGGACAGGAGCTTCGGCTATGGCTACACCTTC. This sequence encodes CASRDRSFGYGYTF. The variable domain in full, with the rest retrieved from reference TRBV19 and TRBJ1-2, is DGGITQSPKYLFRKEGQNVTLSCEQNLNHDAMYWYRQDPGQGLRLIYYSQIVNDFQKGDIAEGYSVSREKKESFPLTVTSAQKNPTAFYLCASRDRSFGYGYTFGSGTRLTVV.

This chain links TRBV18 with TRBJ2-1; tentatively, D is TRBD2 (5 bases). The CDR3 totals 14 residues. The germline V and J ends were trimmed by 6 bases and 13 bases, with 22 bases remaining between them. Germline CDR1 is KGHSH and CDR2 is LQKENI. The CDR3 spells CASSRDGAHGSQFF. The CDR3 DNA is TGTGCCAGCTCGAGGGATGGAGCGCACGGGTCTCAGTTCTTC.

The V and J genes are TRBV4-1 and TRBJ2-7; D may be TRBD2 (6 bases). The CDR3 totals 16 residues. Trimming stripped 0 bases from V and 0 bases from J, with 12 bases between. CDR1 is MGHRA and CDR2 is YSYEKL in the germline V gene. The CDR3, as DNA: TGCGCCAGCAGCCAAGAACCCGGTAGCGGCTCCTACGAGCAGTACTTC. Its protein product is CASSQEPGSGSYEQYF.

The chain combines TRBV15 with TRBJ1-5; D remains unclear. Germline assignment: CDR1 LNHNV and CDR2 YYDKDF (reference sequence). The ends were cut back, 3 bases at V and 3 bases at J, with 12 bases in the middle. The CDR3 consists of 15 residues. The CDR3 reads CATSSITADNQPQHF. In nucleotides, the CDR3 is TGTGCCACCAGCAGTATTACTGCTGACAATCAGCCCCAGCATTTT.

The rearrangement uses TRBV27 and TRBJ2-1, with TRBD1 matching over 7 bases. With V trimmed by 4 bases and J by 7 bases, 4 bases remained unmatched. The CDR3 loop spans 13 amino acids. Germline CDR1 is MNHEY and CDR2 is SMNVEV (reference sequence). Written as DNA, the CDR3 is TGTGCCAGCAGTTATGGGACAGTGAATGAGCAGTTCTTC. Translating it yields CASSYGTVNEQFF.

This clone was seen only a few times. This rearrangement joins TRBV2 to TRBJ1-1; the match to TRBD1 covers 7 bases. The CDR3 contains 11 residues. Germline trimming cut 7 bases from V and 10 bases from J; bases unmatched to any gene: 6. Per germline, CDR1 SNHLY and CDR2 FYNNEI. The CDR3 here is CASTTGEGAFF. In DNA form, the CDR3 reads TGTGCCAGCACCACAGGGGAAGGAGCTTTCTTT.

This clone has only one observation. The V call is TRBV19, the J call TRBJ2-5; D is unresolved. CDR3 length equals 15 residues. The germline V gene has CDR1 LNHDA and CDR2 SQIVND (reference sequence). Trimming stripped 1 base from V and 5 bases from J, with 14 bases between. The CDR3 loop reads CASSIVLSYRETQYF. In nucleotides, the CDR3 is TGTGCCAGTAGTATAGTATTGAGCTACCGTGAGACCCAGTACTTC.

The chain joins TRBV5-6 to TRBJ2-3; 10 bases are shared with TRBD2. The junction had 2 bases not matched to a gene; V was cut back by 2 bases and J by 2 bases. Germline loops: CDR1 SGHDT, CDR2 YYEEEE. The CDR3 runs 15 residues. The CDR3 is CASSLAGGATDTQYF. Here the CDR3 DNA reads TGTGCCAGCAGCTTAGCGGGAGGGGCCACAGATACGCAGTATTTT.

CDR3 sequence reads: CASSGTSVPTGELFF. CDR3 DNA: TGTGCCAGCAGTGGTACTAGCGTTCCCACCGGGGAGCTGTTTTTT. The chain combines TRBV6-4 with TRBJ2-2; TRBD2 aligns across 7 bases. The CDR3 consists of 15 residues. Trimming took 4 bases from V and 4 from J; bases not matched to a gene: 6. Germline lookup yields CDR1 MRHNA and CDR2 SNTAGT.

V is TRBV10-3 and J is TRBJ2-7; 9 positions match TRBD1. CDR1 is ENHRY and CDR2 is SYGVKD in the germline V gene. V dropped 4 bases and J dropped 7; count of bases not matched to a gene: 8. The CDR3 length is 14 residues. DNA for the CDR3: TGTGCCATCAGTGGCGGGACAGGGCTTAGGGAGCAGTACTTC. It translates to CAISGGTGLREQYF.

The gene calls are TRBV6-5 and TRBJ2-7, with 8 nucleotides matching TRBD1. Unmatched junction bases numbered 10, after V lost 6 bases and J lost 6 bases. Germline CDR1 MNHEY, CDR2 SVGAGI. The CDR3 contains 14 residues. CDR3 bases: TGTGCCAGCAGCTCCGGGACAGGCCGATCCGAGCAGTACTTC. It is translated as CASSSGTGRSEQYF.

The CDR3 bases are TGTGCCAGCAGTCCAATAACAGGGAATGGCTACACCTTC. Translated, it gives CASSPITGNGYTF. This chain links TRBV27 with TRBJ1-2; D may be TRBD1 (6 bases). CDR1 is MNHEY and CDR2 is SMNVEV in the germline V gene (reference sequence). V was pared by 5 bases and J by 6 bases, with 13 bases between. The CDR3 loop spans 13 amino acids.

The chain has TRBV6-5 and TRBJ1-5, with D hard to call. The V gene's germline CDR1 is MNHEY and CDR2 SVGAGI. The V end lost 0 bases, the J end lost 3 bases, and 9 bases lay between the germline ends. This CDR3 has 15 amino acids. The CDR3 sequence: CASSYSWRSNQPQHF. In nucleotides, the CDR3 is TGTGCCAGCAGTTACTCGTGGCGGTCCAATCAGCCCCAGCATTTT.

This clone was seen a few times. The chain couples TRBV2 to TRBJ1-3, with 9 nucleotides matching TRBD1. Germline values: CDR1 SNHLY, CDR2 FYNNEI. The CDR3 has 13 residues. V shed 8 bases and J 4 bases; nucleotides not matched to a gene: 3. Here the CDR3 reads CASWTGEGNTIYF. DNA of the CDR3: TGTGCCAGCTGGACAGGGGAAGGAAACACCATATATTTT.